This is a list of T cell receptor beta chains from one sample in a study of shared clonotypes between healthy human individuals. Data came from immunoSEQ multiplex PCR; TCRdb stores just in-frame clones and leaves some out. The table has about 2 million clones, roughly 94% seen once; the top ten hold roughly 1%. Sequences were obtained from naive CD8+ T cells sorted from blood. The origin of the receptors is a man aged 18 to 30 in good health. The CDR3 runs from the conserved cysteine through the conserved F or W. A D gene is named only where the DNA matches it firmly. The size of a clone is reported for some rows only, either as once, few or many, or as a class for expanded clones.

d_call	v_call	j_call	clone_size	cdr3_nt	cdr3_aa
TRBD2	TRBV6-5	TRBJ2-1	-	TGTGCCAGCAGTTTTAGCGGGAGGGGGGACAATGAGCAGTTCTTC	CASSFSGRGDNEQFF
-	TRBV9	TRBJ2-5	-	TGTGCCAGCAGCGTAGCGAGCAGGGTGGAGGAGACCCAGTACTTC	CASSVASRVEETQYF
-	TRBV4-1	TRBJ2-1	-	TGCGCCAGCAGCCAAGCAGCAGGTGGGCATGAGCAGTTCTTC	CASSQAAGGHEQFF
-	TRBV19	TRBJ2-5	-	TGTGCCAGTAGTCCAATCCTATGGGAGACCCAGTACTTC	CASSPILWETQYF
-	TRBV29-1	TRBJ1-4	-	TGCAGCGTGGACCAGGACGGTCTTAATGAAAAACTGTTTTTT	CSVDQDGLNEKLFF
-	TRBV7-3	TRBJ1-2	-	TGTGCCAGCAGCACATTCTACACCTTC	CASSTFYTF
-	TRBV19	TRBJ2-7	-	TGTGCCAGTAGTATATCTGGGGAGGCCGAGCAGTACTTC	CASSISGEAEQYF
-	TRBV7-2	TRBJ1-2	-	TGTGCCAGCAGCTTAAATCCCGCCCCAGGATTCTATGGCTACACCTTC	CASSLNPAPGFYGYTF
TRBD2	TRBV9	TRBJ2-7	-	TGTGCCAGCAGCGTAGGTGGCGGGACTACCTACGAGCAGTACTTC	CASSVGGGTTYEQYF
TRBD1	TRBV7-9	TRBJ2-7	-	TGTGCCAGCGCCGGGACAGGATACTCCTACGAGCAGTACTTC	CASAGTGYSYEQYF
-	TRBV5-6	TRBJ2-7	-	TGTGCCAGCAGCTTGGGTGGCAACTTCTACGAGCAGTACTTC	CASSLGGNFYEQYF
-	TRBV19	TRBJ2-2	-	TGTGCCAGTAGTATAGGTAGCGATGGGACCGGGGAGCTGTTTTTT	CASSIGSDGTGELFF
TRBD2	TRBV10-2	TRBJ2-2	few	TGCGCCAGCGCCCTGCCCTGGACTAGCGGGGGGGCGACCGGGGAGCTGTTTTTT	CASALPWTSGGATGELFF
-	TRBV7-9	TRBJ2-3	-	TGTGCCAGCAGCTTATCGCCAGATACGCAGTATTTT	CASSLSPDTQYF
-	TRBV29-1	TRBJ1-1	-	TGCAGCGTTGAATCCGTGACAGAAGCTTTCTTT	CSVESVTEAFF
-	TRBV4-1	TRBJ1-2	once	TGCGCCAGCAGCCCCGGTGGGGGGTACTATGGCTACACCTTC	CASSPGGGYYGYTF
-	TRBV7-9	TRBJ1-3	-	TGTGCCAGCAGCCTGAGTCCAGCGGGAAACACCATATATTTT	CASSLSPAGNTIYF
TRBD1	TRBV5-5	TRBJ2-7	-	TGTGCCAGCAGCTTGCTTGTAGGGGGCCTGTCTGCCTACGAGCAGTACTTC	CASSLLVGGLSAYEQYF
TRBD1	TRBV6-5	TRBJ1-2	-	TGTGCCAGCAGTTCACATCCCGGGACAGGGGGTTATGGCTACACCTTC	CASSSHPGTGGYGYTF
-	TRBV9	TRBJ2-2	-	TGTGCCAGCAGCGTCAGCCCCGGGCGAAGTCCCGGGGAGCTGTTTTTT	CASSVSPGRSPGELFF
-	TRBV29-1	TRBJ1-4	-	TGCAGCGCGGGAGGGGAAAAACTGTTTTTT	CSAGGEKLFF
-	TRBV4-1	TRBJ2-7	-	TGCGCCAGCAGCCAAGGTCAGGGCGACTACGAGCAGTACTTC	CASSQGQGDYEQYF
-	TRBV4-2	TRBJ2-1	-	TGTGCCAGCAGCCTTACTAGCCCGGGTTCCTACAATGAGCAGTTCTTC	CASSLTSPGSYNEQFF
-	TRBV29-1	TRBJ2-1	-	TGCAGCGTTGAAGTTCTTACCCTCAATGAGCAGTTCTTC	CSVEVLTLNEQFF
TRBD1	TRBV5-6	TRBJ1-1	-	TGTGCCAGCAGCTGGGACAGACTTAACACTGAAGCTTTCTTT	CASSWDRLNTEAFF
-	TRBV19	TRBJ1-4	-	TGTGCCAGTGGGGGAGGGGTAACGGAAAATGAAAAACTGTTTTTT	CASGGGVTENEKLFF
-	TRBV15	TRBJ2-7	-	TGTGCCACCAGACGCCTCAGCTCCTACGAGCAGTACTTC	CATRRLSSYEQYF
TRBD2	TRBV5-1	TRBJ2-3	-	TGCGCCAGCAGCCACGATTTAGCGGGAGGACCAGATACGCAGTATTTT	CASSHDLAGGPDTQYF
-	TRBV4-1	TRBJ1-3	-	TGCGCCAGCAGCCAAGTCGTCATGGACTCTGGAAACACCATATATTTT	CASSQVVMDSGNTIYF
-	TRBV19	TRBJ1-4	-	TGTGCCAGTAGTATCTGGGAAACTAATGAAAAACTGTTTTTT	CASSIWETNEKLFF
TRBD2	TRBV11-2	TRBJ2-2	-	TGTGCCAGCACCTTACCGGCTAGCGGGACATTGGCGGCCGGGGAGCTGTTTTTT	CASTLPASGTLAAGELFF
TRBD1	TRBV7-2	TRBJ2-7	-	TGTGCCAGCAGCTTAAACCTGGACAGGGGTACCTACGAGCAGTACTTC	CASSLNLDRGTYEQYF
-	TRBV27	TRBJ1-2	-	TGTGCCAGCAGTTCCGCGGGCTATGGCTACACCTTC	CASSSAGYGYTF
-	TRBV10-2	TRBJ2-5	-	TGCGCCAGCAGTGAGTCAACGGGGGAAGAGACCCAGTACTTC	CASSESTGEETQYF
-	TRBV2	TRBJ2-3	-	TGTGCCAGCAGTTCCGGAGGGGGCGACGATACGCAGTATTTT	CASSSGGGDDTQYF
-	TRBV30	TRBJ2-6	-	TGTGCCTGGAGTGTCGACTTCTCTGGGGCCAACGTCCTGACTTTC	CAWSVDFSGANVLTF
TRBD2	TRBV5-4	TRBJ2-4	-	TGTGCCAGCAGCCCGGGACTAGCGGGGGGGCTGCAAAACATTCAGTACTTC	CASSPGLAGGLQNIQYF
-	TRBV10-3	TRBJ1-6	-	TGTGCCATCAGAGACCCCTCCGGTAATTCACCCCTCCACTTT	CAIRDPSGNSPLHF
-	TRBV6-1	TRBJ2-7	-	TGTGCCAGCAGTGCCAGGGGAGTCTACGAGCAGTACTTC	CASSARGVYEQYF
TRBD2	TRBV11-3	TRBJ2-1	-	TGTGCCAGCAGCTTAGGGCTAGGCGGGGGGAGTTCCTACAATGAGCAGTTCTTC	CASSLGLGGGSSYNEQFF
TRBD2	TRBV6-6	TRBJ2-7	-	TGTGCCAGCAGTTACTTGACCGGGACTAACTACGAGCAGTACTTC	CASSYLTGTNYEQYF
TRBD2	TRBV30	TRBJ2-3	-	TGTGCCTGGAGTGGGACTAGCGGGGGCAGATTAGTTTTTAGCACAGATACGCAGTATTTT	CAWSGTSGGRLVFSTDTQYF
-	TRBV27	TRBJ2-3	-	TGTGCCAGCGGAGTTACTCTTACGCCAGATACGCAGTATTTT	CASGVTLTPDTQYF
-	TRBV30	TRBJ1-1	-	TGTGCCTGGAGCCAAATGGGGGACCAATACCCCCACGAAGCTTTCTTT	CAWSQMGDQYPHEAFF
-	TRBV30	TRBJ1-4	-	TGTGCCTGGAGTTGGGGGGACCATGAAAAACTGTTTTTT	CAWSWGDHEKLFF
TRBD1	TRBV10-3	TRBJ2-3	-	TGTGCCATCACCTCGGACAGGGTAGATACGCAGTATTTT	CAITSDRVDTQYF
-	TRBV30	TRBJ2-7	-	TGTGCCTGGAAGTTGAGGGAGGGGGGAAGTTCCTACGAGCAGTACTTC	CAWKLREGGSSYEQYF
-	TRBV7-2	TRBJ2-7	-	TGTGCCAGCAGCCCCTCGAGTAGCTTCCCCTACGAGCAGTACTTC	CASSPSSSFPYEQYF
-	TRBV11-1	TRBJ2-7	-	TGTGCCAGCAGCTTACGGCCCGGGTCGGAGCAGTACTTC	CASSLRPGSEQYF
-	TRBV10-2	TRBJ1-1	-	TGCGCCAGCAGTGTAAAGGGGTCGGGTGCTGAAGCTTTCTTT	CASSVKGSGAEAFF
TRBD1	TRBV19	TRBJ2-7	-	TGTGCCAGTAGTATCACAGGGGGAAGCCACGAGCAGTACTTC	CASSITGGSHEQYF
-	TRBV4-2	TRBJ2-2	once	TGTGCCAGCGCCCTAGGGGGGGGCGGTACCGGGGAGCTGTTTTTT	CASALGGGGTGELFF
-	TRBV13	TRBJ2-7	-	TGTGCCAGCAGCTTAGTCAGGCTCCGCGAGCAGTACTTC	CASSLVRLREQYF
TRBD2	TRBV11-2	TRBJ2-1	-	TGTGCCAGCAGCTGGACTAGCGGGAGGGCCATGAATGAGCAGTTCTTC	CASSWTSGRAMNEQFF
-	TRBV1	TRBJ2-3	-	TGCACCAGCAGCCAATCCGAGACTAGCGGGGGGACAGATACGCAGTATTTT	CTSSQSETSGGTDTQYF